In its sample, the clone carrying this T cell receptor beta chain was seen a few times. Its antigen is still unknown. This sample was taken from a study of T cells after yellow fever vaccination. Points from the study as a whole: The study re-detected most primary-vaccination clones after the booster (96% CD4, roughly 90% CD8).

By 5'RACE template switching, TCR cDNA was produced, with a universal primer site and UMIs added in the process. TCRdb analysed the 5' RACE reads with MiXCR anew, one entry per CDR3 protein. The data contain about 50,000 distinct CDR3 sequences, roughly 6.9% of them seen just once; the ten biggest clones take up around two fifths. The clonotype originates from a man aged 18-30 years who received the YFV17D yellow fever vaccine. The sequenced sample was CD8+ T cells sorted from PBMCs, obtained on the day of the first yellow fever vaccination.

The CDR3 region is CSARDGAGELYEQYF. For the CDR3, the DNA is TGCAGTGCTAGAGATGGGGCGGGAGAGCTCTACGAGCAGTACTTC. This sequence joins TRBV20-1 and TRBJ2-7; TRBD2 aligns across 7 bases. The V gene's germline CDR1 is DFQATT and CDR2 SNEGSKA (reference sequence). This CDR3 region has 15 residues. V lost 0 bases and J lost 3; bases outside the gene matches: 8.